Shown below are 6 T cell receptor beta chains from a single sample sequenced in a study of CD8+ T cells in alopecia areata. The authors extracted RNA and reverse transcribed it into cDNA as the sequencing template. Clones were sequenced by immunoSEQ multiplex PCR, and TCRdb holds only the in-frame ones, with some missing. Among about 270,000 clones listed, 60% were seen once. Treatment: oral pan-JAK inhibitor, 5-10 mg twice daily. Sequencing was performed on CD4+ T cells sorted from blood, taken around week 54, from a patient treated with tofacitinib. The receptors stem from a human donor with alopecia areata.

About this clone itself: Other DNA sequences in the same sample also yield this CDR3. Here the CDR3 DNA reads TGCGCCAGCAGCTTGGTTCAGGGGAACACTGAAGCTTTCTTT. It translates to CASSLVQGNTEAFF. The V call is TRBV5-1, the J call TRBJ1-1, with D possibly being TRBD1 (5 bases). The CDR3 runs to 14 residues. Trimming pared 0 bases from V and 1 base from J, leaving 7 bases between. Germline V gives CDR1 SGHRS, CDR2 YFSETQ.

The chain has TRBV30 and TRBJ1-1; TRBD1 matches at 9 bases. V shed 5 bases and J 9 bases; nucleotides not matched to a gene: 4. CDR1 GTSNPN and CDR2 SVGIG come from the germline V gene (reference sequence). The CDR3 is 11 amino acids. CDR3 loop: CAWGGTGKAFF. In DNA, the CDR3 is TGTGCCTGGGGAGGGACAGGGAAAGCTTTCTTT.

V usage is TRBV6-5 and J usage is TRBJ1-4; D is unresolved. Germline-derived CDR1 and CDR2 are MNHEY and SVGAGI. The CDR3 length is 13 residues. The ends were cut back, 8 bases at V and 7 bases at J, with 14 bases in the middle. CDR3 sequence reads: CASLGSGSEKLFF. DNA of the CDR3: TGTGCCAGCCTGGGGAGTGGATCTGAAAAACTGTTTTTT.

This clone occurred a few times. The chain has TRBV6-1 and TRBJ2-1; either TRBD1 or TRBD2 may fit D (5 bases each). CDR3 size: 16 residues. Trimming shortened V by 3 bases and J by 0 bases, and 12 bases separated the two germline ends. Germline CDR1 and CDR2: MNHNS and SASEGT. CDR3 sequence reads: CASSDPRAGSYNEQFF. The CDR3 DNA reads TGTGCCAGCAGTGACCCCAGGGCGGGCTCCTACAATGAGCAGTTCTTC.

This clone occurred once. The CDR3 protein is CARRDNYGYTF. The CDR3 DNA sequence: TGTGCCAGACGGGATAACTATGGCTACACCTTC. The V and J genes are TRBV2 and TRBJ1-2; no definite D call. The V end was cut by 9 bases, the J end by 1 base, with 6 bases between. The CDR3 loop spans 11 amino acids. Germline loops: CDR1 SNHLY, CDR2 FYNNEI.

CDR3 region: CASSHRGRLMNEQFF. In DNA form, the CDR3 reads TGTGCCAGCAGCCACCGGGGGAGGCTAATGAATGAGCAGTTCTTC. This chain connects TRBV7-9 to TRBJ2-1, with D perhaps matching TRBD2 (6 bases). The V end was cut by 5 bases, the J end by 7 bases, with 18 bases between. CDR3 length: 15 residues. Germline V CDR1 and CDR2: SEHNR, FQNEAQ (reference sequence).